This T cell receptor (beta chain) was observed in a study of T-cell memory formation after mild COVID-19. Constant-segment primers served in 5'RACE that generated TCR alpha and TCR beta cDNA libraries bearing sample barcodes and UMIs. TCRdb re-derived calls from the 5' RACE reads in MiXCR, one entry per CDR3 protein. Of about 34,000 distinct CDR3 sequences in the sample, approximately 7.7% were seen once. Germline V gene sequence: CDR1 MNHNY, CDR2 SVGAGI (reference sequence). V was clipped by 5 bases and J by 4 bases; unmatched bases: 5. This CDR3 is 14 amino acids long. This clonotype came up many times.

The sequenced sample was PBMCs or a T cell subset sorted from them (not recorded which). The receptor's source is a man between 18 and 35 years old who had mild COVID-19 (a few samples of this study predate the infection). Cell type and time point are not known. This sequence joins TRBV6-6 and TRBJ2-5, with TRBD1 matching over 9 bases. This CDR3 is CASSIQGAGETQYF. DNA of the CDR3: TGTGCCAGCAGTATACAGGGGGCGGGAGAGACCCAGTACTTC.